A single sample is the source of the 27 T cell receptor beta chains below, sequenced in a study of low-dose radiotherapy and immunotherapy resistance in tumors. TRAV- and TRBV-specific primers primed first-strand cDNA, covering alpha and beta chains. PCR amplification of the TCRs was performed with Phusion for approximately 20 PCR cycles, and it relied on a constant-region primer together with a V-primer adapter. TCRdb re-analysed the reads in MiXCR, keeping a single row per CDR3 protein. Seen here are 15,000 or so distinct CDR3 sequences, roughly 52% observed once, and the top ten hold roughly 4%. Receptor source: a human donor with advanced metastatic prostate, ovarian, gallbladder or colorectal cancer (not recorded which). This table probably holds off-target reads from a library built for another chain.

This clonotype was seen only a few times. This chain joins TRBV12-3 or TRBV12-4 and TRBJ1-1, with no clear D. The CDR3 runs to 12 residues. Between the trimmed V and J ends, which lost 3 bases and 6 bases, there was a span of 8 bases. The CDR3 bases are TGTGCCAGCAGTTTTGGATTCGCTGAAGCTTTCTTT. It encodes CASSFGFAEAFF.

The chain couples TRBV12-3 or TRBV12-4 to TRBJ2-3, with D perhaps being TRBD1 or TRBD2 (5 bases each). The V end was cut by 3 bases, the J end by 7 bases, with 14 bases between. CDR3 length: 14 residues. In nucleotides, the CDR3 is TGTGCCAGCAGTTTTCCCCAGGGAGTAAATACGCAGTATTTT. This gives the protein CASSFPQGVNTQYF.

The J gene is TRBJ1-6, the V gene TRBV9; D not certain. The V and J ends lost 4 bases and 7 bases respectively, with 12 bases between them. This CDR3 has 14 amino acids. CDR1 and CDR2 from the germline V gene are SGDLS and YYNGEE. CDR3 sequence (DNA): TGTGCCAGCAGCCCCCGACTGGGGAATTCACCCCTCCACTTT. It translates to CASSPRLGNSPLHF.

The chain links TRBV7-2 to TRBJ1-1, with D perhaps TRBD1 (5 bases). This CDR3 has 16 amino acids. From germline, CDR1 is SGHTA and CDR2 FQGNSA. The V end lost 7 bases, the J end lost 0 bases, and 18 bases lay between the germline ends. For the CDR3, the DNA is TGTGCCAGCAAGGGGAGGGCCTTGCACGTGAACACTGAAGCTTTCTTT. This gives the protein CASKGRALHVNTEAFF.

The rearrangement links TRBV23-1 to TRBJ2-1; TRBD1 is a possible D gene (6 bases). TRBV23-1 is recorded as an ORF, its role being uncertain. V was pared by 2 bases and J by 4 bases, with 9 bases between. CDR3 length equals 14 residues. The CDR3 nucleotides read TGCGCCAGCAGTCAACTACAGGGATACAATGAGCAGTTCTTC. This sequence encodes CASSQLQGYNEQFF.

This clonotype has a handful of counts. This chain connects TRBV5-1 to TRBJ2-1, with D possibly TRBD2 on 6 matching bases. The germline V and J ends were trimmed by 1 base and 0 bases, with 8 bases remaining between them. This CDR3 region has 15 residues. In germline, CDR1 is SGHRS, CDR2 YFSETQ. CDR3 coding DNA: TGCGCCAGCAGCTTGTCCGGGAGCTCCTACAATGAGCAGTTCTTC. Protein: CASSLSGSSYNEQFF.

This clonotype was recorded once. CDR3 sequence: CASSDPSGNTGELFF. Written as DNA, the CDR3 is TGTGCCAGCAGTGACCCTAGCGGGAATACCGGGGAGCTGTTTTTT. J is TRBJ2-2 and V is TRBV25-1; 9 nucleotides line up with TRBD2. Germline V CDR1 and CDR2: MGHDK, SYGVNS. V trimming: 3 bases; J trimming: 5 bases; junction bases outside the gene matches: 4. This CDR3 is 15 amino acids long.

The chain has TRBV6-6 and TRBJ2-5, with a weak D call TRBD2 (5 bases). CDR1 MNHNY and CDR2 SVGAGI come from the germline V gene (reference sequence). The CDR3 sequence is 14 residues long. The ends were cut back, 5 bases at V and 6 bases at J, with 16 bases in the middle. The CDR3 region is CASSEGARGQTQYF. In DNA, the CDR3 is TGTGCCAGCAGTGAAGGTGCTAGAGGGCAGACCCAGTACTTC.

The chain uses TRBV29-1 and TRBJ2-2; D is ambiguous. The CDR3 runs to 11 residues. Trimming cost V 4 bases and J 6 bases, with 6 bases left between them. Germline V CDR1 and CDR2: SQVTM, ANQGSEA. This chain's CDR3 is CSVGSPGELFF. DNA for the CDR3: TGCAGCGTTGGGAGTCCCGGGGAGCTGTTTTTT.

This chain links TRBV29-1 with TRBJ2-5; 7 bases align to TRBD2. CDR3 length: 12 amino acids. V lost 6 bases to trimming and J lost 4 bases; unmatched junction nucleotides: 5. CDR1 and CDR2 (germline): SQVTM, ANQGSEA. The CDR3 sequence is CSVVWGGETQYF. The CDR3 DNA reads as TGCAGCGTCGTCTGGGGGGGAGAGACCCAGTACTTC.

The V and J genes are TRBV19 and TRBJ2-7, with D possibly matching TRBD2 (6 bases). CDR3 length: 15 residues. Germline CDR1 is LNHDA and CDR2 is SQIVND (reference sequence). The V end lost 3 bases, the J end lost 5 bases, and 17 bases lay between the germline ends. In DNA, the CDR3 is TGTGCCAGTAGTATTAATGTGGGACGGACTAACGAGCAGTACTTC. This sequence encodes CASSINVGRTNEQYF.

This clonotype is medium-sized within its sample. The genes are TRBV5-1 and TRBJ2-1, with 8 bases matching TRBD2. The CDR3 consists of 15 residues. J lost 0 bases, V lost 4 bases, and 3 bases had no gene match. CDR1 and CDR2 from the germline V gene are SGHRS and YFSETQ. CDR3 sequence reads: CASSISGASYNEQFF. The DNA of the CDR3 is TGCGCCAGCAGCATTAGCGGGGCCTCCTACAATGAGCAGTTCTTC.

The V and J genes are TRBV29-1 and TRBJ1-1; possibly TRBD1 for D (6 bases). CDR3 length: 13 amino acids. V dropped 6 bases and J dropped 0 bases, with 11 bases sitting between them. CDR1 is SQVTM, CDR2 ANQGSEA, per germline. CDR3 loop: CSVRTDMNTEAFF. The CDR3 region has the DNA TGCAGCGTGCGGACAGACATGAACACTGAAGCTTTCTTT.

This rearrangement joins TRBV5-1 to TRBJ1-4; 9 positions agree with TRBD1. There are 16 residues in the CDR3. After removal of 4 bases from V and 0 bases from J, the junction contained 4 bases not matched to a gene. Germline V gives CDR1 SGHRS, CDR2 YFSETQ. The DNA of the CDR3 is TGCGCCAGCAGCGGGACAGGGCAAGCAACTAATGAAAAACTGTTTTTT. This translates into CASSGTGQATNEKLFF.

The chain is built from TRBV4-1 and TRBJ2-5, with a possible D match to TRBD1 (5 bases). This CDR3 is 15 amino acids long. The germline V gene encodes CDR1 MGHRA and CDR2 YSYEKL. Trimming cost V 0 bases and J 1 base, with 9 bases left between them. CDR3 amino acids: CASSQEQVFQETQYF. In nucleotides, the CDR3 is TGCGCCAGCAGCCAAGAACAGGTATTCCAAGAGACCCAGTACTTC.

The V and J genes are TRBV7-8 and TRBJ1-2; D uncertain. Germline V gene sequence: CDR1 SGHVS, CDR2 FQNEAQ. The CDR3 is made up of 15 amino acids. V was pared by 1 base and J by 8 bases, with 17 bases between. CDR3 coding DNA: TGTGCCAGCAGCTTAGGTGGCGCCCAACCCGAGGGCTACACCTTC. Translated: CASSLGGAQPEGYTF.

The J gene is TRBJ2-5, the V gene TRBV29-1, with 7 positions matching TRBD1. Germline assignment: CDR1 SQVTM and CDR2 ANQGSEA. V gave up 5 bases and J gave up 1 base; unmatched junction bases: 4. This CDR3 is built from 13 residues. The CDR3 nucleotides read TGCAGCGTTAACAGGGGAAGCCAAGAGACCCAGTACTTC. This translates into CSVNRGSQETQYF.

V and J are TRBV20-1 and TRBJ2-1; TRBD2 agrees at 7 bases. V shed 3 bases, J shed 8 bases, and the junction held 10 bases outside the gene matches. CDR3 length equals 14 residues. The germline V gene has CDR1 DFQATT and CDR2 SNEGSKA (reference sequence). CDR3 coding DNA: TGCAGTGCTAGGGATAAGCGGGGTCGGTATGAGCAGTTCTTC. Translation: CSARDKRGRYEQFF.

The genes are TRBV10-2 and TRBJ2-7, with 9 bases aligning to TRBD2. Losses at the gene ends were 6 bases for V and 2 bases for J; bases not matched to a gene: 5. Germline V gene data show CDR1 as WSHSY and CDR2 as SAAADI. This CDR3 contains 14 residues. The CDR3, as DNA: TGCGCCAGCAGCGGGACTAGCCCCACCTACGAGCAGTACTTC. Translating it yields CASSGTSPTYEQYF.

The rearrangement links TRBV20-1 to TRBJ1-1; perhaps TRBD1 as D (5 bases). Trimming removed 4 bases at V and 10 bases at J, with 25 bases between. This CDR3 contains 15 residues. Germline-derived CDR1 and CDR2 are DFQATT and SNEGSKA (reference sequence). CDR3 loop: CSATPAIGTLKVAFF. CDR3 bases: TGCAGTGCTACCCCGGCGATAGGGACTTTAAAGGTAGCTTTCTTT.

The rearrangement uses TRBV7-2 and TRBJ2-7; TRBD1 agrees at 10 bases. There are 15 residues in the CDR3. CDR1 and CDR2 from the germline V gene are SGHTA and FQGNSA. The V segment lost 5 bases and the J segment 4 bases; nucleotides outside the gene matches: 8. The DNA of the CDR3 is TGTGCCAGCAGCCCACGCGGGACAGGGGTTTACGAGCAGTACTTC. This translates into CASSPRGTGVYEQYF.

DNA for the CDR3: TGTGCCAGCAGCCCGACAGGCCCTTACGAGCAGTACTTC. This sequence encodes CASSPTGPYEQYF. V gene TRBV6-2 or TRBV6-3 combines with J gene TRBJ2-7, with D tentatively TRBD1 (6 bases). CDR3 size: 13 residues. CDR1 is MNHEY, CDR2 SVGEGT, per germline. V dropped 6 bases and J dropped 4 bases, with 13 bases sitting between them.

J is TRBJ1-2 and V is TRBV13; D remains ambiguous. Germline V gene sequence: CDR1 PRHDT, CDR2 FYEKMQ (reference sequence). This CDR3 comprises 14 residues. V lost 6 bases to trimming and J lost 8 bases, with 19 bases between them. The CDR3 here is CASSLTKTGGGYTF. The CDR3 DNA reads as TGTGCCAGCAGTCTCACCAAGACGGGCGGGGGCTACACCTTC.

In its sample, this clonotype was seen once. The chain carries TRBV4-3 and TRBJ1-1; tentative D call: TRBD1 (5 bases). The CDR3 covers 16 residues. Germline V lookup: CDR1 LGHNA, CDR2 YSLEER. Trimming removed 0 bases from V and 1 base from J, with 12 bases in between. CDR3 protein: CASSQDRPGPNTEAFF. For the CDR3, the DNA is TGCGCCAGCAGCCAAGATCGCCCGGGGCCGAACACTGAAGCTTTCTTT.

This clonotype has more than one count but fewer than ten. The chain links TRBV12-3 or TRBV12-4 to TRBJ1-1; 7 nucleotides align to TRBD1. Trimming at V came to 8 bases and at J to 7 bases, leaving 13 bases not matched to a gene. This CDR3 comprises 14 residues. The CDR3 coding sequence is TGTGCCAGCGTACGTGGGACAGCTCAGGGTGAAGCTTTCTTT. Amino acid sequence: CASVRGTAQGEAFF.

CDR3 nucleotide sequence: TGTGCCAGCAGTGGCAGGCTCAATCAGCCCCAGCATTTT. Translation: CASSGRLNQPQHF. This rearrangement joins TRBV6-1 to TRBJ1-5; no reliable D call. Germline lookup yields CDR1 MNHNS and CDR2 SASEGT. V shed 4 bases and J shed 3 bases, with 7 bases lying between them. This CDR3 has 13 residues.

The chain links TRBV10-3 to TRBJ1-2; no clear D gene. V was cut by 3 bases and J by 4 bases, with 15 bases left in between. The CDR3 runs 15 residues. The V gene's germline CDR1 is ENHRY and CDR2 SYGVKD. The CDR3 nucleotides are TGTGCCATCAGTGACACGACACTGGGTAGCTATGGCTACACCTTC. Protein sequence: CAISDTTLGSYGYTF.